The rows below give T cell receptor beta chains drawn from one sample of a study of blood T cell repertoires in COVID-19. Sequenced by immunoSEQ multiplex PCR; TCRdb stores in-frame clones only, minus some. Among some 180,000 clones listed, 80% to 95% were seen once. Specimen: peripheral blood. Receptors originate from a man aged 50-60 years with acute or convalescent COVID-19. CDR3s include the opening cysteine and the closing phenylalanine or tryptophan. D genes are given only for firm matches. The listing skips clone size in some rows; elsewhere it reads once, few, many or a size class.

CDR3	DNA	V	J	D	size
CASSPFRSLAYNEQFF	TGTGCCAGCTCACCCTTCAGGTCCTTAGCCTACAATGAGCAGTTCTTC	TRBV18	TRBJ2-1	.	once
CASSPALTQGEAFF	TGTGCCAGCAGTCCCGCCCTTACACAGGGTGAAGCTTTCTTT	TRBV6-5	TRBJ1-1	.	.
CATSRGGGTDTQYF	TGTGCCACCAGCAGGGGTGGGGGTACAGATACGCAGTATTTT	TRBV24-1	TRBJ2-3	.	once
CASKTDRAPEAFF	TGTGCCAGCAAAACCGACAGGGCTCCTGAAGCTTTCTTT	TRBV27	TRBJ1-1	TRBD1	.
CASSPREGGTSTDTQYF	TGCGCCAGCAGCCCCCGGGAGGGCGGGACTAGCACAGATACGCAGTATTTT	TRBV5-1	TRBJ2-3	TRBD2	.
CASSYVNPPSTYGQYF	TGTGCCAGCAGTTACGTCAACCCCCCCTCTACCTATGGGCAGTACTTC	TRBV6-5	TRBJ2-7	.	.
CASSRGGNTEAFF	TGTGCCAGCAGTCGGGGGGGGAACACTGAAGCTTTCTTT	TRBV2	TRBJ1-1	.	once
CASSSASSAGELFF	TGTGCCAGCAGCTCCGCAAGTAGTGCCGGGGAGCTGTTTTTT	TRBV9	TRBJ2-2	.	.
CASRATSLGQYF	TGTGCCAGCAGGGCGACTAGCCTGGGTCAGTACTTC	TRBV28	TRBJ2-4	TRBD2	.
CASSTGSPIQSYYGYTF	TGTGCCAGCAGCACCGGGAGCCCGATACAGTCCTACTATGGCTACACCTTC	TRBV7-9	TRBJ1-2	.	.
CASGLVGTRGFYGYTF	TGTGCTAGTGGTTTGGTAGGAACCAGGGGATTCTATGGCTACACCTTC	TRBV12-5	TRBJ1-2	.	.
CASSLWDRGIYYGYTF	TGTGCCAGCAGCTTATGGGACAGGGGGATCTACTATGGCTACACCTTC	TRBV7-9	TRBJ1-2	TRBD1	.
CASSPSRGQQVEAFF	TGTGCCAGCAGCCCCAGTAGGGGGCAGCAGGTTGAAGCTTTCTTT	TRBV11-2	TRBJ1-1	TRBD1	.
CASSRTGPDTQYF	TGTGCCAGTAGTCGAACAGGGCCAGATACGCAGTATTTT	TRBV19	TRBJ2-3	.	.
CASSGSGTVNSPLHF	TGTGCCAGCAGCGGATCCGGGACAGTGAATTCACCCCTCCACTTT	TRBV9	TRBJ1-6	TRBD1	.
CASSSAYGTGNEKLFF	TGCGCCAGCAGCTCGGCATACGGGACAGGGAATGAAAAACTGTTTTTT	TRBV5-1	TRBJ1-4	TRBD1	.
CASSPRWASGVHEQYF	TGTGCCAGCAGCCCCAGGTGGGCCTCGGGGGTGCACGAGCAGTACTTC	TRBV11-1	TRBJ2-7	.	.
CASSFGGGGEQFF	TGTGCCAGCAGCTTTGGAGGAGGTGGTGAGCAGTTCTTC	TRBV11-2	TRBJ2-1	.	.
CASSLLPGLATQETQYF	TGTGCCAGCAGCCTCCTCCCGGGACTAGCGACCCAAGAGACCCAGTACTTC	TRBV7-7	TRBJ2-5	TRBD2	.
CASSLGSGRAAEQFF	TGTGCCAGCAGCTTAGGTAGCGGGAGGGCCGCTGAGCAGTTCTTC	TRBV7-8	TRBJ2-1	TRBD2	.
CAMASGSYEQYF	TGTGCCATGGCTAGCGGGAGTTACGAGCAGTACTTC	TRBV10-3	TRBJ2-7	TRBD2	.
CASSSSRLAGGRSSYEQYF	TGTGCCAGCAGCTCCTCACGACTAGCGGGAGGCCGGAGCTCCTACGAGCAGTACTTC	TRBV7-2	TRBJ2-7	TRBD2	.
CASSEAGRGVQFF	TGTGCCAGCAGTGAAGCGGGTAGAGGAGTCCAGTTCTTC	TRBV2	TRBJ2-1	.	.
CASSPWTSGSDEQYF	TGTGCCAGCAGCCCGTGGACTAGCGGGAGTGACGAGCAGTACTTC	TRBV7-9	TRBJ2-7	TRBD2	few
CAISGLAGVGQETQYF	TGTGCCATCAGTGGGCTAGCGGGAGTAGGGCAGGAGACCCAGTACTTC	TRBV10-3	TRBJ2-5	TRBD2	.
CASGSRGRAGELFF	TGTGCCAGCGGGTCGAGGGGGCGAGCCGGGGAGCTGTTTTTT	TRBV6-5	TRBJ2-2	TRBD1	.
CASSITGGSYEQYF	TGTGCCAGTAGTATTACAGGGGGCTCCTACGAGCAGTACTTC	TRBV19	TRBJ2-7	TRBD1	.
CASSLVEGATGELFF	TGCGCCAGCAGCTTGGTCGAGGGGGCAACCGGGGAGCTGTTTTTT	TRBV5-1	TRBJ2-2	TRBD1	once